This T cell receptor (beta chain) was captured in a study of neurological immune-mediated disorders. Study conclusions and caveats: No CDR3 amino acid sequences recurred among expanded clones across subjects, suggesting private repertoires in all groups.

V was cut by 0 bases and J by 4 bases, with 10 bases left in between. CDR3 length equals 15 residues. Per germline, CDR1 DFQATT and CDR2 SNEGSKA (reference sequence). 5'RACE with 10-nucleotide random UMIs generated the cDNA. TCRdb processed the 5' RACE reads anew with MiXCR; each CDR3 protein has one entry. In the table there are 15,000 to 20,000 distinct CDR3 sequences, around 11% of which are singletons. This clonotype occurred many times. The target antigen is unknown. Healthy control samples came from blood bank volunteers in Maryland, USA. The sorted libraries involved the use of around 960,000 CD4+ or CD8+ T cells.

The receptor comes from a woman aged 50 to 60 in good health. J is TRBJ1-6 and V is TRBV20-1; D is uncertain. Material: CD8+ T cells from blood. CDR3 DNA sequence: TGCAGTGCTAGAGATCCACAACCTTATAATTCACCCCTCCACTTT. Its protein product is CSARDPQPYNSPLHF.